This TCR beta chain emerged from a study of shared clonotypes between healthy human individuals (dated by TCRdb to about 2020). In the study overall: The cohort comprised a couple of women and a few men aged 18 to 49 years. Per donor, three plates each were used for CD4 naive and CD4 memory, two for CD8 naive, and one for CD8 memory. To increase sequencing depth and limit assay-specific biases, TCR repertoire library preparation and sequencing were carried out by different laboratories using diverse techniques. Leukapheresis yielded between about 0.94 and 10 billion PBMCs per donor. To estimate repertoire size and how much clonotype sharing occurs between individuals, the study deeply sequenced the blood TCR repertoires of about five healthy adults.

Results and caveats for the whole study, not just this receptor: Compared with non-shared clonotypes, clonotypes shared by all four sorted-subset donors had higher generation probabilities. The genetic and exposure-history diversity represented was limited by the small number of donors. Naive subsets generally had larger estimated clonotype richness than memory subsets. Based on pairwise subsampling, the degree of clonotype sharing among donors was expected to be affected by sequencing depth. Sampling was limited to blood, and TCR repertoires in tissue likely differ from TCR repertoires in blood. When a handful of donors were compared, the shared fraction of clonotypes was about 5.4% for naive CD4, 3.5% for naive CD8, more than 2% for memory CD4, and around 0.37% for memory CD8. Even with the large sequencing depth, rarefaction of the sorted-subset datasets indicated that sequencing was incomplete.

Details on this clone: The antigen it recognizes is unknown. Within one base of it there is no much larger clone, and no base qualities were kept.

The donors were healthy, HIV-negative adults with no recently reported acute infections or vaccinations. Every donor was a Caucasian adult living in Nashville, Tennessee, USA. CD4+ T cells were enriched through magnetic negative selection, after which naive cells were positively selected on CD45RA and the remaining negative fraction served as the memory subset. After blood collection by leukapheresis, PBMCs were isolated using Ficoll-Histopaque density gradient centrifugation and then cryopreserved in the vapor phase of liquid nitrogen. Purity and quantity of every magnetically sorted T cell population were checked by analytical flow cytometry. Genomic DNA was isolated from every sorted fraction and measured by UV absorbance on a Nanodrop 2000c. The V and J ends are trimmed by 0 bases and 1 base, leaving 4 bases between them. CDR1 SGHRS and CDR2 YFSETQ are derived from the germline V gene. The CDR3 numbers 13 residues from cysteine through phenylalanine. Only the CDR3 portion is preserved as DNA: 39 bases, with reading frame beginning at the first base.

Using the deep immunoSEQ assay, TCR CDR3 regions were amplified from genomic DNA by multiplex PCR. For each cell subset, the extracted genomic DNA was distributed evenly across all wells of several immunoSEQ 96-well plates, and each plate served as one replicate. For sorted subsets, about 0.2 ug genomic DNA, equal to tens of thousands of T cell genomes, was loaded into each replicate PCR. Purified libraries were quantified with a Qubit 3.0 fluorometer, sized on a Bioanalyzer 2100, and re-quantified with the KAPA Library Quantification kit. Every immunoSEQ 96-well plate was sequenced on a dedicated single-read 150-cycle Illumina NextSeq 550 flow cell. On the authors' methods: The immunoSEQ output contained only junctional sequences without quality scores, so filtering could not match that applied to full-length reads. To assign V/J genes and CDR3, sequences were annotated against IMGT germline references using PyIR, a Python wrapper for IgBLAST v1.9. Reads were removed for weak V/J assignments (E-value above 1e-6), missing CDR3, stop codons, out-of-frame junctions, or ambiguous translated residues. V3J clonotypes were defined by identical inferred V gene, J gene, and CDR3 amino acid sequence. Percentage overlap between repertoires was computed as shared unique clonotypes divided by the size of the smaller repertoire. Richness of each repertoire was evaluated using RTK rarefaction, the Chao1 estimator, and Recon v2.1 estimates of unobserved clonotypes. Generation probabilities for all TCRbeta clonotypes obtained by the gDNA method from several donors were computed using OLGA. Entries here come from immuneACCESS through TCRdb and include only in-frame sequences with V and J called. Some clones fail to appear in such tables; in the studies checked, an unresolved V gene covers under half of the shortfall, and the cause of the remainder is unknown. From that table come the V and J calls and clone size; the DNA was used to work out D and trimming. The sample profile shows about 2.4 million clones; roughly 93% of them were found once. The ten most abundant clones make up more than 0.35% of the sample.

The receptor comes from a man aged 18-30 years in good health. Some clones in this sample may be carry-over from other donors' samples. This chain is built from TRBV5-1 and TRBJ2-5, with the D gene call left open. The sequencing sample was made of naive CD4+ T cells from PBMCs. In light of the paper, this sample's cell subset or site label describes: CD45RA+ positively selected. This receptor has the CDR3 CASSLEIQETQYF. The DNA sequence reads TGCGCCAGCAGCTTGGAAATCCAAGAGACCCAGTACTTC. The entire variable domain, with the stretches around the CDR3 drawn from the reference TRBV5-1 and TRBJ2-5 proteins, is KAGVTQTPRYLIKTRGQQVTLSCSPISGHRSVSWYQQTPGQGLQFLFEYFSETQRNKGNFPGRFSGRQFSNSRSEMNVSTLELGDSALYLCASSLEIQETQYFGPGTRLLVL.